A selection of T cell receptor beta chains follows, all from one sample in a study of cytomegalovirus exposure and HLA in healthy donors. Only in-frame clones appear in the TCRdb table, and some are missing; sequencing was by immunoSEQ multiplex PCR. The repertoire consists of around 200,000 clones, with 81% occurring once and the leading ten covering approximately 3.8%. The sequenced sample consisted of PBMCs. The receptors shown here come from a man aged 45-65 years in good health and CMV-seronegative. CDR3s include the opening cysteine and the closing phenylalanine or tryptophan. The D gene is left open where the match is weak. Clone size, where shown, is once, few, many, or a class for clones that have expanded.

D gene	clone size	V gene	J gene	CDR3 protein	CDR3 DNA
-	-	TRBV6-1	TRBJ2-7	CATQRGYEQYF	TGTGCCACCCAAAGGGGCTACGAGCAGTACTTC
TRBD2	-	TRBV7-8	TRBJ2-1	CASSPSGENEQFF	TGTGCCAGCAGCCCTAGCGGGGAAAATGAGCAGTTCTTC
-	-	TRBV6-1	TRBJ1-5	CASSELGVRSNQPQHF	TGTGCCAGCAGTGAACTCGGGGTCCGTAGCAATCAGCCCCAGCATTTT
TRBD1	once	TRBV2	TRBJ2-6	CASSGRDRGTGANVLTF	TGTGCCAGCAGTGGCCGGGACAGGGGTACTGGGGCCAACGTCCTGACTTTC
-	-	TRBV5-1	TRBJ2-5	CASSLEGNQYQETQYF	TGCGCCAGCAGCTTGGAGGGGAACCAGTACCAAGAGACCCAGTACTTC
-	once	TRBV7-9	TRBJ2-5	CSSSQRLETQYF	TGTTCCAGCAGTCAGAGACTGGAGACCCAGTACTTC
-	-	TRBV2	TRBJ1-6	CASRAQGDSSPLHF	TGTGCCAGCAGGGCACAGGGTGATAGTTCACCCCTCCACTTT
-	few	TRBV6-5	TRBJ1-2	CASSEDRGLGGYTF	TGTGCCAGCAGTGAAGATAGGGGCTTGGGAGGCTACACCTTC
-	-	TRBV5-1	TRBJ1-4	CASRQGGGLTNEKLFF	TGCGCCAGCAGACAGGGCGGGGGGCTCACTAATGAAAAACTGTTTTTT
TRBD1	once	TRBV7-2	TRBJ2-6	CASSGQGLGANVLTF	TGTGCCAGCAGCGGACAGGGGCTGGGGGCCAACGTCCTGACTTTC
TRBD1	once	TRBV2	TRBJ1-4	CASSPGQSNEKLFF	TGTGCCAGCAGCCCGGGACAGTCGAATGAAAAACTGTTTTTT
-	-	TRBV18	TRBJ1-5	CASSPQEQGHQPQHF	TGTGCCAGCTCACCCCAGGAGCAGGGGCATCAGCCCCAGCATTTT
TRBD1	-	TRBV7-8	TRBJ2-5	CASSTTGGKTQYF	TGTGCCAGCAGCACGACAGGGGGAAAGACCCAGTACTTC
TRBD1	-	TRBV11-2	TRBJ1-1	CASSSGGLAEAFF	TGTGCCAGCAGCTCAGGGGGATTGGCTGAAGCTTTCTTT
-	-	TRBV7-2	TRBJ2-1	CASTPLPGHRDPNEQFF	TGTGCCAGCACCCCTTTACCCGGGCACAGGGACCCGAATGAGCAGTTCTTC
-	-	TRBV6-5	TRBJ2-7	CASSYSKWSSYEQYF	TGTGCCAGCAGTTACTCGAAGTGGAGCTCCTACGAGCAGTACTTC
-	-	TRBV19	TRBJ2-1	CASSMRVGDEQFF	TGTGCCAGTAGTATGAGGGTAGGCGATGAGCAGTTCTTC
-	-	TRBV19	TRBJ2-3	CATLVEDTQYF	TGTGCCACCCTAGTTGAAGATACGCAGTATTTT
-	-	TRBV10-2	TRBJ1-2	CASSEGVGANYGYTF	TGCGCCAGCAGTGAAGGGGTAGGAGCTAACTATGGCTACACCTTC
-	-	TRBV18	TRBJ1-1	CASSQKRGTTEAFF	TGTGCCAGCTCACAAAAAAGGGGCACCACTGAAGCTTTCTTT
-	-	TRBV5-5	TRBJ2-2	CASSLASTVAGKLFF	TGTGCCAGCAGCTTGGCTTCCACAGTGGCGGGGAAGCTGTTTTTT
-	few	TRBV19	TRBJ1-1	CASSLSRNTEAFF	TGTGCCAGTAGTCTCTCCAGGAACACTGAAGCTTTCTTT
-	few	TRBV7-2	TRBJ2-3	CASSLYLPGGNTQYF	TGTGCCAGCAGCTTATACCTTCCAGGGGGGAATACGCAGTATTTT
TRBD1	-	TRBV7-8	TRBJ1-3	CASSPPGGLWGNTIYF	TGTGCCAGCAGCCCCCCAGGGGGCCTGTGGGGAAACACCATATATTTT
-	-	TRBV27	TRBJ1-2	CASSPRGRGGYTF	TGTGCCAGCAGTCCTAGGGGGAGAGGTGGCTACACCTTC
-	-	TRBV9	TRBJ1-2	CASRNLRDYGYTF	TGTGCCAGCAGGAACCTCAGGGACTATGGCTACACCTTC
-	once	TRBV4-2	TRBJ1-2	CASSQGTPNYGYTF	TGTGCCAGCAGCCAAGGGACACCTAACTATGGCTACACCTTC
-	-	TRBV5-1	TRBJ2-5	CASSFGAPQETQYF	TGCGCCAGCAGCTTTGGGGCTCCCCAAGAGACCCAGTACTTC